The rows below give T cell receptor beta chains drawn from one sample of a study of blood T cell repertoires in COVID-19. Produced via immunoSEQ multiplex PCR; TCRdb's table is partial and in-frame only. In the table there are 150,000 to 200,000 clones, 80% to 85% of which are singletons. Sequencing was carried out using peripheral blood. The source is a woman between 70 and 85 years old with COVID-19, enrolled during active disease. CDR3s include the opening cysteine and the closing phenylalanine or tryptophan. Fields, in order: J gene, D gene, clone size, V gene, CDR3 DNA, CDR3 protein. A D gene is named only where the DNA matches it firmly. Some rows have no size entry. The others give once, few or many, or a class for an expanded clone.

j_gene: TRBJ2-2; d_gene: TRBD1; abundance: .; v_gene: TRBV28; CDR3nt: TGTGCCGGACAGGGGAACACCGGGGAGCTGTTTTTT; CDR3aa: CAGQGNTGELFF
j_gene: TRBJ1-1; d_gene: TRBD1; abundance: .; v_gene: TRBV30; CDR3nt: TGTGCCTGCCTGGACAGGTTGAACACTGAAGCTTTCTTT; CDR3aa: CACLDRLNTEAFF
j_gene: TRBJ2-7; d_gene: TRBD1; abundance: .; v_gene: TRBV24-1; CDR3nt: TGTGCCACCAGTGATTTGGGGACAGGACATTACGAGCAGTACTTC; CDR3aa: CATSDLGTGHYEQYF
j_gene: TRBJ2-7; d_gene: TRBD2; abundance: .; v_gene: TRBV19; CDR3nt: TGTGCCAGTAGTATCCTAGCGGGACTGAGGGAGCAGTACTTC; CDR3aa: CASSILAGLREQYF
j_gene: TRBJ1-6; d_gene: .; abundance: .; v_gene: TRBV9; CDR3nt: TGTGCCAGCAGCGTAGAGGAGACAGAGAATTCACCCCTCCACTTT; CDR3aa: CASSVEETENSPLHF
j_gene: TRBJ1-4; d_gene: .; abundance: .; v_gene: TRBV12-3/TRBV12-4; CDR3nt: TGTGCCAGCAGTGTCAGGGGAGAAAAACTGTTTTTT; CDR3aa: CASSVRGEKLFF
j_gene: TRBJ2-2; d_gene: TRBD1; abundance: once; v_gene: TRBV29-1; CDR3nt: TGCAGCGTGCAAAGCCAGGGGGTCACCGGGGAGCTGTTTTTT; CDR3aa: CSVQSQGVTGELFF
j_gene: TRBJ1-1; d_gene: .; abundance: .; v_gene: TRBV7-6; CDR3nt: TGTGCCAGCAGGAAGGGGCAAGCCAACACTGAAGCTTTCTTT; CDR3aa: CASRKGQANTEAFF
j_gene: TRBJ1-4; d_gene: TRBD1; abundance: .; v_gene: TRBV7-8; CDR3nt: TGTGCCAGCAGCTTAGTACAGGGGGGAAAACTGTTTTTT; CDR3aa: CASSLVQGGKLFF
j_gene: TRBJ1-1; d_gene: TRBD1; abundance: .; v_gene: TRBV5-1; CDR3nt: TGCGCCAGCAGCTTTGTTGGACAGGGGGGCACTGAAGCTTTCTTT; CDR3aa: CASSFVGQGGTEAFF
j_gene: TRBJ1-6; d_gene: .; abundance: .; v_gene: TRBV27; CDR3nt: TGTGCCAGCAGTCCTCTCTCCTATAATTCACCCCTCCACTTT; CDR3aa: CASSPLSYNSPLHF
j_gene: TRBJ2-5; d_gene: .; abundance: .; v_gene: TRBV24-1; CDR3nt: TGTGCCACCAGTGATTCGTACCAAGAGACCCAGTACTTC; CDR3aa: CATSDSYQETQYF
j_gene: TRBJ2-7; d_gene: .; abundance: .; v_gene: TRBV5-6; CDR3nt: TGTGCCAGCAACTCGTGGGGGGATTCCTACGAGCAGTACTTC; CDR3aa: CASNSWGDSYEQYF
j_gene: TRBJ2-2; d_gene: .; abundance: .; v_gene: TRBV11-3; CDR3nt: TGTGCCAGCAGCGGGCGGGTCGGGGAGCTGTTTTTT; CDR3aa: CASSGRVGELFF
j_gene: TRBJ2-7; d_gene: .; abundance: .; v_gene: TRBV6-6; CDR3nt: TGTGCCAGCAGTTACTTGAGGATAGTTTACGAGCAGTACTTC; CDR3aa: CASSYLRIVYEQYF
j_gene: TRBJ1-2; d_gene: .; abundance: .; v_gene: TRBV14; CDR3nt: TGTGCCAGCAGCCAAGTGACCACAGGGACGCAAGGCTACACCTTC; CDR3aa: CASSQVTTGTQGYTF
j_gene: TRBJ2-7; d_gene: TRBD2; abundance: .; v_gene: TRBV7-2; CDR3nt: TGTGCCAGCAGCCCTACTAGCGGAAAGGGATACGAGCAGTACTTC; CDR3aa: CASSPTSGKGYEQYF
j_gene: TRBJ2-1; d_gene: .; abundance: .; v_gene: TRBV9; CDR3nt: TGTGCCAGCAGCCCCCAGAGCGGCTCCTACAATGAGCAGTTCTTC; CDR3aa: CASSPQSGSYNEQFF
j_gene: TRBJ1-5; d_gene: TRBD1; abundance: .; v_gene: TRBV7-2; CDR3nt: TGTGCCAGCAGCCCCGGGACAGGGAAGCGGGACCAGCCCCAGCATTTT; CDR3aa: CASSPGTGKRDQPQHF
j_gene: TRBJ1-2; d_gene: .; abundance: .; v_gene: TRBV6-6; CDR3nt: TGTGCCAGCAGTTCCACGTCCCGTAGACTGCGAGACTACACCTTC; CDR3aa: CASSSTSRRLRDYTF
j_gene: TRBJ1-1; d_gene: TRBD1; abundance: .; v_gene: TRBV2; CDR3nt: TGTGCCAGCAGCGACGAAGGGGGCTACACTGAAGCTTTCTTT; CDR3aa: CASSDEGGYTEAFF
j_gene: TRBJ1-6; d_gene: .; abundance: .; v_gene: TRBV9; CDR3nt: TGTGCCAGCAGCGGTAGCTCCTATAATTCACCCCTCCACTTT; CDR3aa: CASSGSSYNSPLHF
j_gene: TRBJ2-3; d_gene: TRBD2; abundance: .; v_gene: TRBV5-1; CDR3nt: TGCGCCAGCAGCTTGTCGGCTAGCGGGCCCACAGATACGCAGTATTTT; CDR3aa: CASSLSASGPTDTQYF
j_gene: TRBJ1-5; d_gene: .; abundance: .; v_gene: TRBV6-1; CDR3nt: TGTGCCAGCAGCAACGCGTACAGGGTGGGTCAGCCCCAGCATTTT; CDR3aa: CASSNAYRVGQPQHF
j_gene: TRBJ2-3; d_gene: TRBD1; abundance: .; v_gene: TRBV6-5; CDR3nt: TGTGCCAGCAGTTATAGGGACAGGACGACAGATACGCAGTATTTT; CDR3aa: CASSYRDRTTDTQYF
j_gene: TRBJ2-7; d_gene: TRBD1; abundance: .; v_gene: TRBV5-8; CDR3nt: TGTGCCAGCACCCCATTTAGGACAGGTGGGGTCTACGAGCAGTACTTC; CDR3aa: CASTPFRTGGVYEQYF
j_gene: TRBJ1-6; d_gene: .; abundance: .; v_gene: TRBV2; CDR3nt: TGTGCCAGCAGTGAAGCGGGAGGTTCGTTTAATTCACCCCTCCACTTT; CDR3aa: CASSEAGGSFNSPLHF
j_gene: TRBJ2-6; d_gene: .; abundance: .; v_gene: TRBV5-1; CDR3nt: TGCGCCAGCAGCTTGGCAGGGTCCGGGGCCAACGTCCTGACTTTC; CDR3aa: CASSLAGSGANVLTF
j_gene: TRBJ1-2; d_gene: TRBD1; abundance: .; v_gene: TRBV7-3; CDR3nt: TGTGCCAGCAGCTTAACGGGACAGGGAAGCTATGGCTACACCTTC; CDR3aa: CASSLTGQGSYGYTF
j_gene: TRBJ1-2; d_gene: .; abundance: .; v_gene: TRBV27; CDR3nt: TGTGCCAGCAAGGACTACAGGCATTTAGGGGGCTACACCTTC; CDR3aa: CASKDYRHLGGYTF
j_gene: TRBJ1-5; d_gene: TRBD1; abundance: .; v_gene: TRBV6-1; CDR3nt: TGTGCCAGCAGTGTTACGCCGACAGGGGGTAATCAGCCCCAGCATTTT; CDR3aa: CASSVTPTGGNQPQHF
j_gene: TRBJ1-5; d_gene: .; abundance: few; v_gene: TRBV27; CDR3nt: TGTGCCAGCAGTTTAAGGGGTTATCAGCCCCAGCATTTT; CDR3aa: CASSLRGYQPQHF
j_gene: TRBJ1-2; d_gene: TRBD1; abundance: once; v_gene: TRBV5-8; CDR3nt: TGTGCCAGCAGCTTGAGGGACAGGGCTACCTATGGCTACACCTTC; CDR3aa: CASSLRDRATYGYTF
j_gene: TRBJ1-4; d_gene: .; abundance: .; v_gene: TRBV7-9; CDR3nt: TGTGCCAGCAGCTCCGGTAATGAAAAACTGTTTTTT; CDR3aa: CASSSGNEKLFF
j_gene: TRBJ1-2; d_gene: .; abundance: .; v_gene: TRBV27; CDR3nt: TGTGCCAGCAGCCCCGGGGGGGCGCAAAACTATGGCTACACCTTC; CDR3aa: CASSPGGAQNYGYTF
j_gene: TRBJ1-1; d_gene: TRBD1; abundance: .; v_gene: TRBV27; CDR3nt: TGTGCCTCCAGAGCCCCAAACAGGGGGCAAACTGAAGCTTTCTTT; CDR3aa: CASRAPNRGQTEAFF
j_gene: TRBJ2-2; d_gene: .; abundance: .; v_gene: TRBV5-1; CDR3nt: TGCGCCAGCAGCTTGGTTACAGGGGGGGCCGGGGAGCTGTTTTTT; CDR3aa: CASSLVTGGAGELFF
j_gene: TRBJ1-2; d_gene: .; abundance: .; v_gene: TRBV6-5; CDR3nt: TGTGCCAGCAGTTTTAGCGGGGCCCGGGCCGGCTACACCTTC; CDR3aa: CASSFSGARAGYTF
j_gene: TRBJ2-1; d_gene: .; abundance: .; v_gene: TRBV5-4; CDR3nt: TGTGCCAGCAGTCGGACTAATGGTGAGCAGTTCTTC; CDR3aa: CASSRTNGEQFF
j_gene: TRBJ1-2; d_gene: .; abundance: once; v_gene: TRBV4-2; CDR3nt: TGTGCCAGCAGCCAAGACAGGATCTATGGCTACACCTTC; CDR3aa: CASSQDRIYGYTF
j_gene: TRBJ1-2; d_gene: TRBD1; abundance: .; v_gene: TRBV7-2; CDR3nt: TGTGCCAGCAGCTTAGTGGCGACAGGGGCTGGCTACACCTTC; CDR3aa: CASSLVATGAGYTF
j_gene: TRBJ1-3; d_gene: .; abundance: .; v_gene: TRBV7-3; CDR3nt: TGTGCCAGCAGCTTAGGGAGGGGGGCAAACACCATATATTTT; CDR3aa: CASSLGRGANTIYF
j_gene: TRBJ1-2; d_gene: .; abundance: .; v_gene: TRBV5-5; CDR3nt: TGTGCCAGCATACCAGGGATTAATTTGGACTATGGCTACACCTTC; CDR3aa: CASIPGINLDYGYTF
j_gene: TRBJ1-6; d_gene: .; abundance: .; v_gene: TRBV28; CDR3nt: TGTGCCAGCAGTCCCCGGGGGAATTCACCCCTCCACTTT; CDR3aa: CASSPRGNSPLHF
j_gene: TRBJ2-2; d_gene: TRBD2; abundance: .; v_gene: TRBV5-1; CDR3nt: TGCGCCAGCAGCCTAATAGCGGGCCCCACCGGGGAGCTGTTTTTT; CDR3aa: CASSLIAGPTGELFF
j_gene: TRBJ1-5; d_gene: TRBD1; abundance: .; v_gene: TRBV28; CDR3nt: TGTGCCAGCAGTTCGACAGGGGCGGAGCAGCCCCAGCATTTT; CDR3aa: CASSSTGAEQPQHF
j_gene: TRBJ2-1; d_gene: .; abundance: .; v_gene: TRBV4-1; CDR3nt: TGCGCCAGCAGCCAAGTCCGGGGTGGAATCGATGAGCAGTTCTTC; CDR3aa: CASSQVRGGIDEQFF
j_gene: TRBJ2-6; d_gene: .; abundance: .; v_gene: TRBV20-1; CDR3nt: TGCAGTGCTAGTGCCTTCTCTGGGGCCAACGTCCTGACTTTC; CDR3aa: CSASAFSGANVLTF
j_gene: TRBJ2-7; d_gene: .; abundance: few; v_gene: TRBV7-8; CDR3nt: TGTGCCAGCAGCTTAGACCCAGGCAAGGACGAGCAGTACTTC; CDR3aa: CASSLDPGKDEQYF
j_gene: TRBJ2-2; d_gene: .; abundance: .; v_gene: TRBV28; CDR3nt: TGTGCCAGCAGTCGGGGCACCGGGGAGCTGTTTTTT; CDR3aa: CASSRGTGELFF
j_gene: TRBJ1-1; d_gene: TRBD1; abundance: .; v_gene: TRBV30; CDR3nt: TGTGCCTGGGACTTCAGGACAGGGAAAGCTTTCTTT; CDR3aa: CAWDFRTGKAFF